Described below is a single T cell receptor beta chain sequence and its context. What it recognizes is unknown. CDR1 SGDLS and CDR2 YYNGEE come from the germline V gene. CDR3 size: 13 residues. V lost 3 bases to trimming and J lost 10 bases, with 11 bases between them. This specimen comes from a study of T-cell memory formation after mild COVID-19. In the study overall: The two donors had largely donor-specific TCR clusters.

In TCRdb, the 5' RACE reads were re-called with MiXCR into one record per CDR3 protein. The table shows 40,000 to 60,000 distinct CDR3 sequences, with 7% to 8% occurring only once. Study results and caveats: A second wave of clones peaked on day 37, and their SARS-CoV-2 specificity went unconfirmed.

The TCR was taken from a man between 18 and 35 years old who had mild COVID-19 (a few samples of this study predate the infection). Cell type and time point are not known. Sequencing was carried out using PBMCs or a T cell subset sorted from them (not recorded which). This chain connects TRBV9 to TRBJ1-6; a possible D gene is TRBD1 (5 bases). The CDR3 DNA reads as TGTGCCAGCAGCGCCCAGCAGGGCTCACCCCTCCACTTT. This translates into CASSAQQGSPLHF.